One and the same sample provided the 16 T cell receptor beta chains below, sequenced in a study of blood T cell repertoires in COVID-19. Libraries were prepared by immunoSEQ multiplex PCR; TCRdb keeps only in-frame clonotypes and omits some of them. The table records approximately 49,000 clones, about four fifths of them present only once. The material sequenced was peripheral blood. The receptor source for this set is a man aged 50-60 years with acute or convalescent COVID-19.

Here the CDR3 DNA reads TGTGCCAGCAGTTGGGGGGGCCGGGGCGGGGAGCTGTTTTTT. Amino acids: CASSWGGRGGELFF. The chain uses TRBV27 and TRBJ2-2; TRBD2 might be the D (7 bases). CDR3 size: 14 residues. The V end was cut by 4 bases, the J end by 7 bases, with 13 bases between. The V gene's germline CDR1 is MNHEY and CDR2 SMNVEV (reference sequence).

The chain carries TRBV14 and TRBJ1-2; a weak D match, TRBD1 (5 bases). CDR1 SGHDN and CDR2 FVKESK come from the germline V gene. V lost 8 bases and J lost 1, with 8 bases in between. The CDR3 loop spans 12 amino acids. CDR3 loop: CASRGDNYGYTF. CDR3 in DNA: TGTGCCAGCCGGGGGGATAACTATGGCTACACCTTC. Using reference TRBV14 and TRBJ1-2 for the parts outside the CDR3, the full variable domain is EAGVTQFPSHSVIEKGQTVTLRCDPISGHDNLYWYRRVMGKEIKFLLHFVKESKQDESGMPNNRFLAERTGGTYSTLKVQPAELEDSGVYFCASRGDNYGYTFGSGTRLTVV.

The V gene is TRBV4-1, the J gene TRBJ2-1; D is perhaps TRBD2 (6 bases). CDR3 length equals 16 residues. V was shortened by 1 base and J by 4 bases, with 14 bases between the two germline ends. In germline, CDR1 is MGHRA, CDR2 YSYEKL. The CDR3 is CASSQVEGGPYNEQFF. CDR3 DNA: TGCGCCAGCAGCCAAGTAGAGGGAGGCCCATACAATGAGCAGTTCTTC.

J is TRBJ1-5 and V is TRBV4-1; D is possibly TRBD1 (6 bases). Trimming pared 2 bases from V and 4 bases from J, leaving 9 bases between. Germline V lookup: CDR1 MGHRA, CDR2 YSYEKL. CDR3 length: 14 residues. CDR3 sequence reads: CASSQPDSNQPQHF. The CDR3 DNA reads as TGCGCCAGCAGCCAACCGGACAGTAATCAGCCCCAGCATTTT.

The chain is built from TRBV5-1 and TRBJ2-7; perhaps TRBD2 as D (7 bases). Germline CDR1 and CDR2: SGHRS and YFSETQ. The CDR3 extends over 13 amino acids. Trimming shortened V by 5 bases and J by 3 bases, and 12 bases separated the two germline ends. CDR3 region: CASRRGAVYEQYF. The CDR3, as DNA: TGCGCCAGCAGACGGGGGGCCGTCTACGAGCAGTACTTC.

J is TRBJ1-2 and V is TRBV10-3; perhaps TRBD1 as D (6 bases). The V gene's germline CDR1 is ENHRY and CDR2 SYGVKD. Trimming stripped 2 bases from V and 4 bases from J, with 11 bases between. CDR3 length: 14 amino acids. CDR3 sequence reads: CAISERQGSYGYTF. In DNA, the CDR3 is TGTGCCATCAGTGAGAGGCAGGGGAGCTATGGCTACACCTTC.

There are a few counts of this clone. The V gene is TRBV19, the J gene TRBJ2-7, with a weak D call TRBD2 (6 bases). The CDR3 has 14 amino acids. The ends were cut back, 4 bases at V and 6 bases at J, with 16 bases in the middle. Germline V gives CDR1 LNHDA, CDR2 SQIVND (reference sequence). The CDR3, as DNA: TGTGCCAGTAGTAGGGACTCTACTTCCCTCGAGCAGTACTTC. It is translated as CASSRDSTSLEQYF.

The CDR3 DNA is TGTGCCAGCAGTCGCGACAGGCTCCCTGGAAACACCATATATTTT. It is translated as CASSRDRLPGNTIYF. The chain links TRBV27 to TRBJ1-3; D is perhaps TRBD1 (6 bases). The CDR3 length is 15 residues. Between the trimmed V and J ends, which lost 5 bases and 2 bases, there was a span of 13 bases. The germline V gene has CDR1 MNHEY and CDR2 SMNVEV (reference sequence).

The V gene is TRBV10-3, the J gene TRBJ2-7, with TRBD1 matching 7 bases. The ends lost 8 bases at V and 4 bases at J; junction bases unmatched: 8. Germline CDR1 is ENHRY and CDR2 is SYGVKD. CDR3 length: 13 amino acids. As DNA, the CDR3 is TGTGCCATCCATCGGGCAGGGGGATACGAGCAGTACTTC. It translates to CAIHRAGGYEQYF.

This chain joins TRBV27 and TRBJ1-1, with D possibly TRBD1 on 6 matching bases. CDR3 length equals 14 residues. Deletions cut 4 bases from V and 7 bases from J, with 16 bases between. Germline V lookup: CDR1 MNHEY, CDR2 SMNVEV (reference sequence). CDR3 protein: CASSSSAKGVEAFF. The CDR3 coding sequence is TGTGCCAGCAGTTCATCTGCGAAGGGGGTTGAAGCTTTCTTT.

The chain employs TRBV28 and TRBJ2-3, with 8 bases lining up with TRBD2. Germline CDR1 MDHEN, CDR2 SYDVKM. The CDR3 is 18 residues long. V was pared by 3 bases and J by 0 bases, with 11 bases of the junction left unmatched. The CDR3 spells CASSLGGRTLSSTDTQYF. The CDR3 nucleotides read TGTGCCAGCAGTTTGGGCGGGAGGACCCTTTCTAGCACAGATACGCAGTATTTT.

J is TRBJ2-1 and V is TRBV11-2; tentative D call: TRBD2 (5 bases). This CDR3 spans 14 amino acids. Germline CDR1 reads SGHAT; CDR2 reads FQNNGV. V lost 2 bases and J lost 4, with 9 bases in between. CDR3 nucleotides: TGTGCCAGCAGCTTAACAAGACTATACAATGAGCAGTTCTTC. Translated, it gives CASSLTRLYNEQFF.

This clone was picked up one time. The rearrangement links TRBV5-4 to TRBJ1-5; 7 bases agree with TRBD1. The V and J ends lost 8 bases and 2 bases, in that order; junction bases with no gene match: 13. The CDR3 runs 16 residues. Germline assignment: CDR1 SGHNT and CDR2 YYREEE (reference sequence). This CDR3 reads CARPDRPSEGNQPQHF. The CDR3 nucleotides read TGTGCCAGACCGGACAGGCCCTCCGAGGGCAATCAGCCCCAGCATTTT.

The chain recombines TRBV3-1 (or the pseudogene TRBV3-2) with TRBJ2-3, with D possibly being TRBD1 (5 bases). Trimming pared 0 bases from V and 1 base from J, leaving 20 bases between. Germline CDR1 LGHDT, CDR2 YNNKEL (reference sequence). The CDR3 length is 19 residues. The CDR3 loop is CASSQERKGKGPGTDTQYF. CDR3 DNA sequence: TGTGCCAGCAGCCAAGAGAGAAAGGGGAAAGGTCCGGGCACAGATACGCAGTATTTT.

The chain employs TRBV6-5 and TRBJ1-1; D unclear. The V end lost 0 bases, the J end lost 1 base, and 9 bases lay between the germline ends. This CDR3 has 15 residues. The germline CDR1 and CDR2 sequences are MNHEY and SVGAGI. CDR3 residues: CASSYSSQSNTEAFF. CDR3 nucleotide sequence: TGTGCCAGCAGTTACTCGTCGCAGTCGAACACTGAAGCTTTCTTT.

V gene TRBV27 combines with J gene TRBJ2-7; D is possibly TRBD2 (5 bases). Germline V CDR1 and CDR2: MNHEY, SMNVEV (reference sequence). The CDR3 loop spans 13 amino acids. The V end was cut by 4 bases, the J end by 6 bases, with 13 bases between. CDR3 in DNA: TGTGCCAGCAGTTCCCTCTCCGGGATCGAGCAGTACTTC. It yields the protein CASSSLSGIEQYF.